This T cell receptor beta chain was obtained from a study of Graves' ophthalmopathy and Graves' hyperthyroidism. Germline assignment: CDR1 MNHEY and CDR2 SVGAGI. This CDR3 is built from 16 residues. RNA transcripts yielded amplified TCR beta CDR3 regions. RT-PCR with HTBI primers came first, then second-round multiplex PCR. TCRdb re-called the multiplex PCR reads through MiXCR, storing one row per CDR3 protein. The table includes a few hundred thousand distinct CDR3 sequences, under 25% detected once. Donors with ophthalmopathy: moderate-to-severe activity, CAS ≥3, NOSPECS ≥4, duration under 3 months. Clinicians diagnosed using symptoms, serum thyroxine, TRAb, thyroid ultrasound and orbital computed tomography. A remark on this clonotype: This may arise from a read error, as a much more abundant clone is one base away.

The clonotype comes from a woman in her fifties or sixties with Graves' ophthalmopathy. This chain joins TRBV6-5 and TRBJ2-7; D gene ambiguous. The sequencing input was peripheral blood. CDR3 in DNA: TGTGCCAACAGTTACCCCGATCGAGGTTTGAGCTATGAGCAGTACTTC. Its translation: CANSYPDRGLSYEQYF.